These T cell receptor beta chains were read from a single sample in a study of technical replicates of blood from several donors. Clones were read by immunoSEQ multiplex PCR, and TCRdb kept only the in-frame ones, dropping some. The table records around 29,000 clones, roughly 92% of them present only once. Sequencing used PBMCs. The receptors here all came from a human donor in good health. Some clones in this sample may be carry-over from other donors' samples. CDR3s include the opening cysteine and the closing phenylalanine or tryptophan. D genes are given only for firm matches. Size is stated for part of the rows, as once, few or many counts, or as a class when the clone is expanded.

j_gene | abundance | d_gene | v_gene | CDR3aa | CDR3nt
TRBJ2-4 | . | . | TRBV11-3 | CASSGRILCGNIQYF | TGTGCCAGCAGCGGTAGAATCCTCTGCGGAAACATTCAGTACTTC
TRBJ1-1 | . | TRBD1 | TRBV29-1 | CSVRQGGYTEAFF | TGCAGCGTTCGACAGGGTGGATACACTGAAGCTTTCTTT
TRBJ1-4 | . | . | TRBV5-1 | CASSSGGATNEKLFF | TGCGCCAGCAGCTCTGGGGGGGCAACTAATGAAAAACTGTTTTTT
TRBJ2-3 | . | . | TRBV7-2 | CASSLGRGLAEDTQYF | TGTGCCAGCAGCTTAGGCAGGGGCCTAGCCGAAGATACGCAGTATTTT
TRBJ2-3 | . | TRBD2 | TRBV4-3 | CASSQDLGLAGRTDTQYF | TGCGCCAGCAGCCAAGATCTGGGACTAGCGGGCAGAACAGATACGCAGTATTTT
TRBJ2-5 | once | . | TRBV5-4 | CASSEHTKRETQYF | TGTGCCAGCAGCGAACACACCAAGCGGGAGACCCAGTACTTC
TRBJ2-5 | . | . | TRBV9 | CASSVAGLTSETQYF | TGTGCCAGCAGCGTAGCCGGACTAACCTCCGAGACCCAGTACTTC
TRBJ2-1 | . | TRBD2 | TRBV29-1 | CSTSAPLRGAIFSSYNEQFF | TGCAGCACCTCCGCTCCACTGCGGGGGGCGATATTCAGCTCCTACAATGAGCAGTTCTTC
TRBJ2-7 | . | TRBD1 | TRBV7-2 | CASSLGQEPYEQYF | TGTGCCAGCAGCCTAGGACAGGAGCCCTACGAGCAGTACTTC
TRBJ1-5 | . | TRBD1 | TRBV7-2 | CASSLGTGSLQPQHF | TGTGCCAGCAGCTTAGGGACAGGTTCGTTGCAGCCCCAGCATTTT
TRBJ1-4 | . | . | TRBV30 | CAWSVQLREKLFF | TGTGCCTGGAGTGTACAGCTCAGGGAAAAACTGTTTTTT
TRBJ1-1 | . | TRBD1 | TRBV27 | CASSTAGQGAMNTEAFF | TGTGCCAGCAGTACCGCGGGACAGGGGGCTATGAACACTGAAGCTTTCTTT
TRBJ1-5 | . | . | TRBV7-6 | CASSSTNSNQPQHF | TGTGCCAGCAGCTCTACTAATAGCAATCAGCCCCAGCATTTT
TRBJ2-3 | . | . | TRBV9 | CASSARQFSTDTQYF | TGTGCCAGCAGCGCTAGACAGTTTAGCACAGATACGCAGTATTTT
TRBJ1-1 | once | . | TRBV4-2 | CASSRQGRITEAFF | TGTGCCAGCAGCCGCCAGGGGCGGATCACTGAAGCTTTCTTT
TRBJ2-3 | . | . | TRBV29-1 | CSVDPHRVAITADTQYF | TGCAGCGTTGATCCCCACAGGGTAGCGATAACCGCAGATACGCAGTATTTT
TRBJ2-3 | once | . | TRBV7-2 | CASSFPGARDTQYF | TGTGCCAGCAGCTTCCCGGGAGCTAGAGATACGCAGTATTTT
TRBJ1-1 | . | TRBD1 | TRBV4-2 | CASSQTGDVGTEAFF | TGTGCCAGCAGCCAGACAGGGGACGTTGGAACTGAAGCTTTCTTT
TRBJ1-6 | . | TRBD1 | TRBV27 | CASSSRDRGSPLHF | TGTGCCAGCAGTTCCAGGGACAGGGGCTCACCCCTCCACTTT
TRBJ2-1 | once | TRBD2 | TRBV19 | CASSPGPGTSGTPNEQFF | TGTGCCAGTAGTCCCGGACCCGGGACTAGCGGGACCCCCAATGAGCAGTTCTTC
TRBJ1-6 | . | . | TRBV6-6 | CASSRRDTPLHF | TGTGCCAGCAGTCGCCGGGACACACCCCTCCACTTT
TRBJ2-3 | . | . | TRBV2 | CASSPRTAVTDTQYF | TGTGCCAGCAGTCCCCGGACAGCAGTCACAGATACGCAGTATTTT
TRBJ2-1 | . | TRBD1 | TRBV6-6 | CASSPGTGYYHEQFF | TGTGCCAGCAGTCCCGGGACAGGGTATTATCATGAGCAGTTCTTC
TRBJ2-1 | once | . | TRBV7-3 | CASSFLGGSGNEQFF | TGTGCCAGCAGCTTCCTTGGGGGGTCGGGCAATGAGCAGTTCTTC
TRBJ2-7 | . | . | TRBV15 | CATSREGQGLDEQYF | TGTGCCACCAGCAGAGAGGGCCAGGGGCTCGACGAGCAGTACTTC
TRBJ2-7 | . | . | TRBV2 | CASSERYEQYF | TGTGCCAGCAGTGAACGGTACGAGCAGTACTTC
TRBJ2-2 | . | TRBD2 | TRBV7-2 | CASSWAGTSGNTGELFF | TGTGCCAGCAGCTGGGCGGGGACTAGCGGAAACACCGGGGAGCTGTTTTTT
TRBJ2-7 | . | . | TRBV5-1 | CASSSSKYPGLLDTYEQYF | TGCGCCAGCAGCTCCTCAAAATACCCCGGTTTGTTGGACACCTACGAGCAGTACTTC
TRBJ2-7 | . | TRBD1 | TRBV7-3 | CASSLTGDGEQYF | TGTGCCAGCAGCCTAACAGGGGATGGCGAGCAGTACTTC
TRBJ2-1 | . | TRBD2 | TRBV7-9 | CASSPPGTSAPENEQFF | TGTGCCAGCAGCCCACCGGGGACTAGCGCCCCAGAGAATGAGCAGTTCTTC
TRBJ2-5 | . | TRBD2 | TRBV6-6 | CASNKGGTIQETQYF | TGTGCCAGCAACAAAGGTGGGACTATTCAAGAGACCCAGTACTTC
TRBJ1-1 | . | . | TRBV7-9 | CASSPYRTMNTEAFF | TGTGCCAGCAGCCCTTACAGGACTATGAACACTGAAGCTTTCTTT
TRBJ2-7 | . | TRBD1 | TRBV6-5 | CASSYSGQGNEQYF | TGTGCCAGCAGTTACTCGGGACAGGGTAACGAGCAGTACTTC
TRBJ2-7 | . | . | TRBV6-5 | CASSYGFSYEQYF | TGTGCCAGCAGTTACGGCTTCTCCTACGAGCAGTACTTC
TRBJ1-2 | . | . | TRBV7-2 | CASSRSGSGYGYTF | TGTGCCAGCAGCCGGTCGGGATCCGGCTATGGCTACACCTTC
TRBJ2-5 | large | TRBD1 | TRBV5-1 | CASSADRVETQYF | TGCGCCAGCAGCGCGGACAGGGTAGAGACCCAGTACTTC
TRBJ2-7 | . | TRBD2 | TRBV4-1 | CASSHAVAGRHPSYEQYF | TGCGCCAGCAGCCACGCAGTAGCGGGCCGACACCCCTCCTACGAGCAGTACTTC
TRBJ2-2 | . | . | TRBV13 | CASATRNTGELFF | TGTGCCAGCGCGACTAGGAACACCGGGGAGCTGTTTTTT
TRBJ2-3 | . | TRBD1 | TRBV9 | CASSTRPGQITDTQYF | TGTGCCAGCAGCACTAGGCCGGGACAGATCACAGATACGCAGTATTTT
TRBJ1-4 | . | . | TRBV5-1 | CASSFLGHENEKLFF | TGCGCCAGCAGCTTTTTGGGACACGAAAATGAAAAACTGTTTTTT
TRBJ1-1 | . | . | TRBV7-2 | CASSYQGKNTEAFF | TGTGCCAGCAGCTATCAGGGGAAGAACACTGAAGCTTTCTTT
TRBJ1-1 | . | . | TRBV9 | CASSVGFGNTEAFF | TGTGCCAGCAGCGTAGGGTTCGGGAACACTGAAGCTTTCTTT
TRBJ1-6 | few | . | TRBV14 | CASSQWGSRYSPLHF | TGTGCCAGCAGCCAGTGGGGCTCGAGGTATTCACCCCTCCACTTT
TRBJ2-7 | . | . | TRBV7-6 | CASSLSHYEQYF | TGTGCCAGCAGCTTATCACACTACGAGCAGTACTTC
TRBJ2-7 | . | TRBD2 | TRBV5-5 | CASSLASGRGYEQYF | TGTGCCAGCAGCTTGGCTAGCGGGAGAGGCTACGAGCAGTACTTC
TRBJ1-2 | . | TRBD1 | TRBV6-5 | CASSYQSQGAGYTF | TGTGCCAGCAGTTACCAGTCGCAGGGGGCTGGCTACACCTTC
TRBJ1-6 | . | . | TRBV7-2 | CASSPRLQGSYNSPLHF | TGTGCCAGCAGCCCGAGACTCCAAGGCTCCTATAATTCACCCCTCCACTTT